These T cell receptor beta chains were read from a single sample in a study of T cells after posttransplantation cyclophosphamide. Repertoires were generated with immunoSEQ multiplex PCR, while TCRdb's copy carries only in-frame clones and drops some. Listed for the sample are about 12,000 clones, none seen a single time. The sequencing sample was made of PBMCs. These receptor sequences come from a woman between 40 and 55 years old in good health, CMV-negative, and a related stem cell transplant donor. Each CDR3 is given with its conserved first and last residue. A D gene is named only where the DNA matches it firmly. Clone size is stated in some rows and not others, as once, few, many or a class when expanded.

CDR3 length | D gene | J gene | V gene | clone size | CDR3 DNA | CDR3 protein
14 | TRBD1 | TRBJ1-5 | TRBV6-5 | many | TGTGCCAGCAGAAGGGACAGGGCAAATCAGCCCCAGCATTTT | CASRRDRANQPQHF
14 | - | TRBJ2-2 | TRBV7-2 | few | TGTGCCAGCAGCTTTGCGGGGTTGACCGGGGAGCTGTTTTTT | CASSFAGLTGELFF
13 | - | TRBJ2-7 | TRBV28 | many | TGTGCCAGCAGTCGCAGGGGCCCCTACGAGCAGTACTTC | CASSRRGPYEQYF
16 | - | TRBJ2-5 | TRBV12-3/TRBV12-4 | many | TGTGCCAGCACTTCCGTTCTTGGGGGGGGCCAGGGCGGCCAGTACTTC | CASTSVLGGGQGGQYF
11 | TRBD1 | TRBJ2-7 | TRBV20-1 | many | TGCAGTGGACAGGGTTACCACGAGCAGTACTTC | CSGQGYHEQYF
15 | TRBD2 | TRBJ2-1 | TRBV6-1 | many | TGTGCCAGCAGTGAAGCTAGCGGGGGGCCTTATGAGCAGTTCTTC | CASSEASGGPYEQFF
12 | - | TRBJ2-1 | TRBV7-9 | many | TGTGCCAGCAGCTCAGACAGCCATGAGCAGTTCTTC | CASSSDSHEQFF
15 | TRBD2 | TRBJ2-3 | TRBV4-2 | many | TGTGCCAGCAGCCAAGCTGCGGGAGTGTCCGATACGCAGTATTTT | CASSQAAGVSDTQYF
13 | TRBD1 | TRBJ1-1 | TRBV2 | many | TGTGCCAGCAGTGAACAGGGGGTGGCTGAAGCTTTCTTT | CASSEQGVAEAFF
15 | - | TRBJ1-5 | TRBV15 | many | TGTGCCACCAGCAGCCACTTTGGGGGGGATCAGCCCCAGCATTTT | CATSSHFGGDQPQHF
15 | - | TRBJ2-2 | TRBV24-1 | many | TGTGCCACCAGTGAGTCACAGGGTACCACCGGGGAGCTGTTTTTT | CATSESQGTTGELFF
16 | - | TRBJ2-7 | TRBV27 | many | TGTGCCAGCAGTTTCTTTAGTCGAGGGGGAGCCTACGAGCAGTACTTC | CASSFFSRGGAYEQYF
13 | - | TRBJ1-2 | TRBV2 | many | TGTGCCAGCAGTGAAGTTCGAGGTTATGGCTACACCTTC | CASSEVRGYGYTF
13 | TRBD1 | TRBJ2-7 | TRBV5-4 | many | TGTGCCAGCAACAACCAGGGGGCCTACGAGCAGTACTTC | CASNNQGAYEQYF
15 | TRBD1 | TRBJ2-7 | TRBV6-1 | many | TGTGCCAGCCAGTTGCGGACAGGGGGCTCCTACGAGCAGTACTTC | CASQLRTGGSYEQYF
17 | TRBD1 | TRBJ2-7 | TRBV12-3/TRBV12-4 | - | TGTGCCAGCAGCAGAACTCGGACAGGTCGCGTTACCTACGAGCAGTACTTC | CASSRTRTGRVTYEQYF
14 | - | TRBJ2-7 | TRBV7-9 | medium-sized | TGTGCCAGCAGCTTAGGGGGCGCCTCCTACGAGCAGTACTTC | CASSLGGASYEQYF
16 | TRBD1 | TRBJ1-1 | TRBV7-6 | many | TGTGCCAGCAGCTTAGGGGACAGGGATAGGAACACTGAAGCTTTCTTT | CASSLGDRDRNTEAFF
15 | TRBD2 | TRBJ2-1 | TRBV27 | many | TGTGCCAGCAGTATATTAGCGGGAGGCGGGAATGAGCAGTTCTTC | CASSILAGGGNEQFF
16 | TRBD1 | TRBJ1-3 | TRBV19 | many | TGTGCCAGTAGTCCATGGACAGGGGGCGAGGGAAACACCATATATTTT | CASSPWTGGEGNTIYF
15 | TRBD1 | TRBJ1-5 | TRBV6-5 | many | TGTGCCAGCAGGTCGACAGGGTCGAGCAATCAGCCCCAGCATTTT | CASRSTGSSNQPQHF
15 | - | TRBJ1-3 | TRBV9 | many | TGTGCCAGCAGCGTAGATGTAGGGCCTGGAAACACCATATATTTT | CASSVDVGPGNTIYF
16 | - | TRBJ1-2 | TRBV5-4 | many | TGTGCCAGCAGCTTGAAGTTTCCTGGGGGGGGAAGGGGCTACACCTTC | CASSLKFPGGGRGYTF
14 | - | TRBJ1-1 | TRBV5-6 | many | TGTGCCAGCAGCTTCGGGTCCGGGGACACTGAAGCTTTCTTT | CASSFGSGDTEAFF
15 | - | TRBJ1-1 | TRBV14 | many | TGTGCCAGCAGCCAAGGGTTGACACCCTTTACTGAAGCTTTCTTT | CASSQGLTPFTEAFF
15 | - | TRBJ2-5 | TRBV5-1 | few | TGCGCCAGCAGACCCGGACAGCCCTCCGGGGAGACCCAGTACTTC | CASRPGQPSGETQYF
13 | - | TRBJ1-3 | TRBV6-5 | many | TGTGCCAGCCACGCTGGACACCCTCTCACCATATATTTT | CASHAGHPLTIYF
16 | - | TRBJ2-1 | TRBV12-3/TRBV12-4 | many | TGTGCCAGCAGTGGGGGGAGTGTAAGCTCCTACAATGAGCAGTTCTTC | CASSGGSVSSYNEQFF
15 | TRBD2 | TRBJ2-7 | TRBV6-1 | many | TGTGCCAGCAGTGAAAAAGGGACTAGCGGATACGAGCAGTACTTC | CASSEKGTSGYEQYF
16 | TRBD1 | TRBJ1-4 | TRBV5-1 | many | TGCGCCAGCAGCTTGAGGACGCAGGGGGCGAATGAAAAACTGTTTTTT | CASSLRTQGANEKLFF
15 | - | TRBJ2-7 | TRBV15 | - | TGTGCCACCAGCAGAGATTTTGGACAGTCCTACGAGCAGTACTTC | CATSRDFGQSYEQYF
13 | TRBD2 | TRBJ2-7 | TRBV30 | few | TGTGCCTATGGGGAACTAGCGGGAGGCGAGCAGTACTTC | CAYGELAGGEQYF
13 | - | TRBJ2-1 | TRBV5-1 | many | TGCGCCAGCAGAGGGGGAGGTCGGGGTGAGCAGTTCTTC | CASRGGGRGEQFF
13 | TRBD1 | TRBJ1-1 | TRBV5-1 | many | TGCGCCAGCAGCTTGAATCAGGGGGCTTTAACTTTCTTT | CASSLNQGALTFF
18 | TRBD1 | TRBJ1-3 | TRBV7-9 | many | TGTGCCAGCAGCTTTCTCCTCGGACAGGGGGCAGTTGGAAACACCATATATTTT | CASSFLLGQGAVGNTIYF
12 | - | TRBJ2-7 | TRBV6-2/TRBV6-3 | many | TGTGCCAGCAGACAGGAAAGGTACGAGCAGTACTTC | CASRQERYEQYF
13 | - | TRBJ2-1 | TRBV7-8 | many | TGTGCCAGCAGCTTCGACAGTCAGAATGAGCAGTTCTTC | CASSFDSQNEQFF
14 | TRBD1 | TRBJ1-2 | TRBV12-3/TRBV12-4 | many | TGTGCCAGCACCCCCCAGGGGGCAGACTATGGCTACACCTTC | CASTPQGADYGYTF
15 | - | TRBJ2-5 | TRBV11-2 | - | TGTGCCAGCAGCTTAGTGTCCGGGACTGGGGAGACCCAGTACTTC | CASSLVSGTGETQYF
19 | - | TRBJ2-2 | TRBV7-9 | - | TGTGCCAGCAGCTTACCCGCAGGGTCTAAGTTACTGAACACCGGGGAGCTGTTTTTT | CASSLPAGSKLLNTGELFF
13 | TRBD1 | TRBJ1-1 | TRBV5-1 | many | TGCGCCAGCAGCTTGACAGGGGACACTGAAGCTTTCTTT | CASSLTGDTEAFF
15 | - | TRBJ2-4 | TRBV28 | many | TGTGCCAGCATAGGTCACGGAATCCGGGGGAACATTCAGTACTTC | CASIGHGIRGNIQYF
16 | TRBD1 | TRBJ1-4 | TRBV6-6 | many | TGTGCCAGCAGTTACTCTTCAAGGGGGCAGGCTGAAAAACTGTTTTTT | CASSYSSRGQAEKLFF
15 | - | TRBJ2-5 | TRBV5-6 | many | TGTGCCAGCAGCCCAGGACACTTAAGGCGAGAGACCCAGTACTTC | CASSPGHLRRETQYF
16 | TRBD2 | TRBJ2-5 | TRBV6-6 | many | TGTGCCAGCAGTCTAGGACTAGCGGGGGGCCAAGAGACCCAGTACTTC | CASSLGLAGGQETQYF
14 | - | TRBJ2-5 | TRBV11-2 | many | TGTGCCAGCAGCTTGTATCCGGGCGAAGGGGCCCAGTACTTC | CASSLYPGEGAQYF
14 | - | TRBJ1-1 | TRBV10-3 | many | TGTGCCATCAGTGACATAGGGGCGCGCACTGAAGCTTTCTTT | CAISDIGARTEAFF
13 | - | TRBJ2-1 | TRBV29-1 | - | TGCAGCGGGGGTTATACTAGTTACAATGAGCAGTTCTTC | CSGGYTSYNEQFF
13 | - | TRBJ2-3 | TRBV18 | many | TGTGCCAGCTCACCGCTAGCGCCAGATACGCAGTATTTT | CASSPLAPDTQYF
15 | TRBD1 | TRBJ2-7 | TRBV7-7 | many | TGTGCTAGCAGCCGTGGACAGGGGCTCTCCTACGAGCAGTACTTC | CASSRGQGLSYEQYF
14 | TRBD1 | TRBJ1-1 | TRBV15 | many | TGTGCCACCAGCGCACAGGGGGGGAATACTGAAGCTTTCTTT | CATSAQGGNTEAFF